A single sample is the source of the 17 T cell receptor beta chains below, sequenced in a study of T cell responses to AZD1222 COVID-19 vaccine. Using immunoSEQ multiplex PCR, the repertoire was profiled, and TCRdb retains in-frame clones only, with some absent. The profile shows about 100,000 clones, 87% of them singletons. The starting material was peripheral blood, obtained 28 days after the second AZD1222 dose. Receptors originate from an adult who received the AZD1222 COVID-19 vaccine.

V gene TRBV7-3 combines with J gene TRBJ1-1; a possible D gene is TRBD1 (5 bases). The CDR3 spans 15 residues. Trimming stripped 5 bases from V and 2 bases from J, with 15 bases between. Germline assignment: CDR1 SGHTA and CDR2 FQGTGA. The CDR3 coding sequence is TGTGCCAGCAGCCCCATAGAGGGGCCCAACACTGAAGCTTTCTTT. As protein: CASSPIEGPNTEAFF. The full variable domain, completed using reference TRBV7-3 and TRBJ1-1, is GAGVSQTPSNKVTEKGKYVELRCDPISGHTALYWYRQSLGQGPEFLIYFQGTGAADDSGLPNDRFFAVRPEGSVSTLKIQRTERGDSAVYLCASSPIEGPNTEAFFGQGTRLTVV.

The CDR3 spells CASSQDSASGSYEQYF. The CDR3 DNA follows: TGTGCCAGCAGCCAAGATTCGGCTAGCGGCTCCTACGAGCAGTACTTC. This chain uses TRBV3-1 (or the pseudogene TRBV3-2) with TRBJ2-7; 7 bases map to TRBD2. With 0 bases clipped from V and 0 bases from J, the junction kept 5 bases outside the gene matches. From germline, CDR1 is LGHDT and CDR2 YNNKEL (reference sequence). This CDR3 has 16 residues.

Comments on this clone: Other DNA sequences from this sample encode an identical CDR3 as well. J is TRBJ2-7 and V is TRBV28; 7 bases are a match to TRBD2. The germline gives CDR1 MDHEN, CDR2 SYDVKM. The CDR3 totals 14 residues. The V gene end was trimmed by 3 bases and the J gene end by 0 bases; junction bases not matched to a gene: 2. The CDR3, as DNA: TGTGCCAGCAGTTTGGGCGGGAGCTCCTACGAGCAGTACTTC. As protein: CASSLGGSSYEQYF.

This clone was counted many times. The chain uses TRBV7-9 and TRBJ1-4; TRBD1 is a possible D gene (6 bases). V lost 2 bases, J lost 5 bases, and 12 bases lay in between. Germline-derived CDR1 and CDR2 are SEHNR and FQNEAQ (reference sequence). This CDR3 comprises 15 residues. The CDR3 region is CASSLTSDRNEKLFF. The DNA of the CDR3 is TGTGCCAGCAGCTTAACCTCGGACAGAAATGAAAAACTGTTTTTT.

The genes are TRBV9 and TRBJ1-5, with 8 bases fitting TRBD1. This CDR3 is built from 15 residues. The germline V gene encodes CDR1 SGDLS and CDR2 YYNGEE. Trimming cost V 3 bases and J 4 bases; bases outside gene matches: 6. The CDR3 bases are TGTGCCAGCAGCGAGGGAGGACAGGGTAATCAGCCCCAGCATTTT. This translates into CASSEGGQGNQPQHF. Together with reference TRBV9 and TRBJ1-5, the CDR3 gives the full variable domain: DSGVTQTPKHLITATGQRVTLRCSPRSGDLSVYWYQQSLDQGLQFLIQYYNGEERAKGNILERFSAQQFPDLHSELNLSSLELGDSALYFCASSEGGQGNQPQHFGDGTRLSIL.

The CDR3 here is CASSSPVGGNYGYTF. The CDR3 bases are TGTGCCAGCAGTTCTCCCGTAGGGGGGAACTATGGCTACACCTTC. The gene calls are TRBV6-2 or TRBV6-3 and TRBJ1-2; tentatively, D is TRBD1 (6 bases). Germline V CDR1 and CDR2: MNHEY, SVGEGT. This CDR3 has 15 residues. The V and J ends lost 4 bases and 2 bases respectively, with 14 bases between them.

This chain connects TRBV6-1 to TRBJ2-5; D remains unclear. Germline loops: CDR1 MNHNS, CDR2 SASEGT. Trimming cost V 3 bases and J 5 bases, with 16 bases left between them. The CDR3 consists of 15 residues. CDR3 DNA sequence: TGTGCCAGCAGTGAGTCGTCCGGCCCCGCTGAGACCCAGTACTTC. Translating it yields CASSESSGPAETQYF.

This chain links TRBV7-2 with TRBJ2-5; D might be TRBD1 (6 bases). This CDR3 contains 12 residues. The V end lost 5 bases, the J end lost 5 bases, and 9 bases lay between the germline ends. Germline lookup yields CDR1 SGHTA and CDR2 FQGNSA. The DNA of the CDR3 is TGTGCCAGCAGCATACAGGGTGAGACCCAGTACTTC. Amino acid sequence: CASSIQGETQYF. Complete variable domain (other parts from reference TRBV7-2 and TRBJ2-5): GAGVSQSPSNKVTEKGKDVELRCDPISGHTALYWYRQSLGQGLEFLIYFQGNSAPDKSGLPSDRFSAERTGGSVSTLTIQRTQQEDSAVYLCASSIQGETQYFGPGTRLLVL.

The chain links TRBV5-6 to TRBJ2-2; 7 bases align to TRBD2. The junction had 13 bases not matched to a gene; V was cut back by 4 bases and J by 4 bases. The CDR3 is 17 residues long. Per the germline V gene, CDR1 is SGHDT and CDR2 is YYEEEE. The CDR3 sequence: CASSHPGTGGSTGELFF. CDR3 nucleotides: TGTGCCAGCAGCCACCCCGGAACGGGAGGCTCCACCGGGGAGCTGTTTTTT.

This chain links TRBV5-1 with TRBJ1-2; D call uncertain. The CDR3 is 15 amino acids. CDR1 is SGHRS, CDR2 YFSETQ, per germline. V shed 6 bases and J shed 4 bases, with 19 bases lying between them. CDR3 coding DNA: TGCGCCAGCAACGAAGGCGGGGTTCAGAGCTATGGCTACACCTTC. It specifies CASNEGGVQSYGYTF. The full variable domain, its missing parts supplied by reference TRBV5-1 and TRBJ1-2, is KAGVTQTPRYLIKTRGQQVTLSCSPISGHRSVSWYQQTPGQGLQFLFEYFSETQRNKGNFPGRFSGRQFSNSRSEMNVSTLELGDSALYLCASNEGGVQSYGYTFGSGTRLTVV.

V usage is TRBV28 and J usage is TRBJ1-2; the match to TRBD1 covers 9 bases. V shed 4 bases and J 4 bases; nucleotides not matched to a gene: 7. Germline lookup yields CDR1 MDHEN and CDR2 SYDVKM. The length of the CDR3 is 15 residues. The DNA of the CDR3 is TGTGCCAGCAGTTCGCCCACAGGGGGCAGCTATGGCTACACCTTC. Translation: CASSSPTGGSYGYTF.

The chain recombines TRBV19 with TRBJ1-4, with a possible D match to TRBD1 (6 bases). Per the germline V gene, CDR1 is LNHDA and CDR2 is SQIVND (reference sequence). CDR3 length: 16 amino acids. V was pared by 4 bases and J by 7 bases, with 19 bases between. Here the CDR3 DNA reads TGTGCCAGTAGTACCTCTACAATGACAGGAGTTGAAAAACTGTTTTTT. Its protein is CASSTSTMTGVEKLFF. Full variable domain (rest looked up from reference TRBV19 and TRBJ1-4): DGGITQSPKYLFRKEGQNVTLSCEQNLNHDAMYWYRQDPGQGLRLIYYSQIVNDFQKGDIAEGYSVSREKKESFPLTVTSAQKNPTAFYLCASSTSTMTGVEKLFFGSGTQLSVL.

The chain combines TRBV30 with TRBJ1-4; D is perhaps TRBD1 (5 bases). There are 15 residues in the CDR3. Germline CDR1 reads GTSNPN; CDR2 reads SVGIG (reference sequence). V gave up 0 bases and J gave up 2 bases, with 10 bases separating them. For the CDR3, the DNA is TGTGCCTGGAGTGTACTTGGGGGGACTAATGAAAAACTGTTTTTT. Translating gives CAWSVLGGTNEKLFF.

The chain is built from TRBV5-6 and TRBJ1-6, with a tentative D call TRBD1 (5 bases). V dropped 1 base and J dropped 14 bases, with 16 bases sitting between them. Germline loops: CDR1 SGHDT, CDR2 YYEEEE. This CDR3 is 14 amino acids long. CDR3 sequence (DNA): TGTGCCAGCAGCTTGTGGAGCGCCTCGGGGGCCCTCCACTTT. Amino acids: CASSLWSASGALHF.

The chain combines TRBV5-4 with TRBJ2-1, with a weak D call TRBD2 (6 bases). The CDR3 is 14 residues long. V gave up 0 bases and J gave up 6 bases, with 10 bases separating them. Germline V gene sequence: CDR1 SGHNT, CDR2 YYREEE (reference sequence). The CDR3 region is CASSLGLGSNEQFF. Here the CDR3 DNA reads TGTGCCAGCAGCTTGGGACTAGGAAGCAATGAGCAGTTCTTC.

The chain is built from TRBV6-5 and TRBJ2-5, with D unresolved. V was cut by 8 bases and J by 5 bases, with 15 bases left in between. This CDR3 comprises 13 residues. Germline assignment: CDR1 MNHEY and CDR2 SVGAGI. In DNA form, the CDR3 reads TGTGCCAGCCGTCAGCCGGTCTCTGAGACCCAGTACTTC. This sequence encodes CASRQPVSETQYF.

This chain connects TRBV28 to TRBJ1-5; D is unclear. Trimming left V 2 bases short and J 2 bases short, with 13 bases between. The CDR3 has 16 residues. The germline V gene has CDR1 MDHEN and CDR2 SYDVKM. CDR3 in amino acids: CASSLGREEGNQPQHF. For the CDR3, the DNA is TGTGCCAGCAGTTTAGGTCGGGAGGAAGGCAATCAGCCCCAGCATTTT.